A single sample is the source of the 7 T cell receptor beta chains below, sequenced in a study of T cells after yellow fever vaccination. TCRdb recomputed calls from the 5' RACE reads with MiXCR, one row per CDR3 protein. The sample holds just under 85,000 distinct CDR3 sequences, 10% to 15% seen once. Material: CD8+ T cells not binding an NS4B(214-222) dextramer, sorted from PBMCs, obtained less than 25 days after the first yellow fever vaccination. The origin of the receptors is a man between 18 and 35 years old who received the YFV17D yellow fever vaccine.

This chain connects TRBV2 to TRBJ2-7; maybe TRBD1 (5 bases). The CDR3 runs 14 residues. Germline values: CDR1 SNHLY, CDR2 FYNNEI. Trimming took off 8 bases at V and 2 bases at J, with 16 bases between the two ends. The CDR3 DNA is TGTGCCAGCCTAGGGGCAGAATCTACCTACGAGCAGTACGTC. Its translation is CASLGAESTYEQYV.

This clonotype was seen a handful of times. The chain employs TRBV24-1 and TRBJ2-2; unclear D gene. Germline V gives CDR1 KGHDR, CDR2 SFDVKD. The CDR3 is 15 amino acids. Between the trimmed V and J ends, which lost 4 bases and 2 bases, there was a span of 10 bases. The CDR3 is CATSDHYRNTGELFF. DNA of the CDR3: TGTGCCACCAGTGACCATTACAGAAACACCGGGGAGCTGTTTTTT.

The CDR3 loop is CASSSGYEDLTPQHF. CDR3 sequence (DNA): TGTGCCAGCAGCTCGGGATATGAGGACCTGACGCCCCAGCATTTT. The chain joins TRBV7-8 to TRBJ1-5, with D uncertain. Looked up from germline, CDR1 is SGHVS and CDR2 is FQNEAQ. Trimming cost V 4 bases and J 9 bases, with 19 bases left between them. The CDR3 covers 15 residues.

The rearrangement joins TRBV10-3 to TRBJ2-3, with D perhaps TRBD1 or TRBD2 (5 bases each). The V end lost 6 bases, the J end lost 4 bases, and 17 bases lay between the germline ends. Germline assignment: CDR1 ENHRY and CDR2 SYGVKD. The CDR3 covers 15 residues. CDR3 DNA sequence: TGTGCCATCAGGGGGACCCAGAACGCGGCAGATACGCAGTATTTT. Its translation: CAIRGTQNAADTQYF.

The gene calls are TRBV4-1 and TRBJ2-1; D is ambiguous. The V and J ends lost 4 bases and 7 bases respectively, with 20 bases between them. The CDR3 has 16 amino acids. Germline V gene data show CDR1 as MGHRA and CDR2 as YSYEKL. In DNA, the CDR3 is TGCGCCAGCAGCCCCGGTACGGGTAATCGGAAAAATGAGCAGTTCTTC. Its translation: CASSPGTGNRKNEQFF.

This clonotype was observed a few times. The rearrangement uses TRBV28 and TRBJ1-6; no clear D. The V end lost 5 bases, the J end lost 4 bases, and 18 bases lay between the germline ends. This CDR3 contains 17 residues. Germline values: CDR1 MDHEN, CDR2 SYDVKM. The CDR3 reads CASSTEDLLSYNSPLHF. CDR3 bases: TGTGCCAGCAGTACCGAGGACCTACTGTCGTATAATTCACCCCTCCACTTT.

The CDR3 coding sequence is TGTGCCAGCACAGACCGGACTAACTATGGCTACACCTTC. Translation gives CASTDRTNYGYTF. The chain combines TRBV7-9 with TRBJ1-2; D unclear. The CDR3 has 13 amino acids. The V gene's germline CDR1 is SEHNR and CDR2 FQNEAQ (reference sequence). Trimming shortened V by 7 bases and J by 0 bases, and 9 bases separated the two germline ends.